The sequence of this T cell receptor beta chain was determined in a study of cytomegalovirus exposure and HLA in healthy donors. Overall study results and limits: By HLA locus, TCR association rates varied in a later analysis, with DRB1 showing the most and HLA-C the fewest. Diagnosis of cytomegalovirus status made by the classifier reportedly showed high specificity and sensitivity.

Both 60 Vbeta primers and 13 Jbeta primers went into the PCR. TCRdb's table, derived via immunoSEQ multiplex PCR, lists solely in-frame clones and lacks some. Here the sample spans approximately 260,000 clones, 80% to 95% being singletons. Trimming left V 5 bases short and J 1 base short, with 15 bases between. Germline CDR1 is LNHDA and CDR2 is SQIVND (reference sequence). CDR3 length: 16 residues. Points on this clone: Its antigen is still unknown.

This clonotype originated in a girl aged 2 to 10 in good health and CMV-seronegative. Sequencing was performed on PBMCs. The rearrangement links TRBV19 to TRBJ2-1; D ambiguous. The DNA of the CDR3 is TGTGCCAGTAGTCCTATTAGCAGCCAGTCCTACAATGAGCAGTTCTTC. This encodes CASSPISSQSYNEQFF.